The rows below give T cell receptor beta chains drawn from one sample of a study of blood T cell repertoires in COVID-19. Sequencing used immunoSEQ multiplex PCR; TCRdb keeps in-frame clones, though not all of them. The data contain a few hundred thousand clones, around 90% of them seen just once; the ten biggest clones take up under 2%. Specimen: PBMCs or T cells enriched from blood (not recorded which). The origin of the receptors is a woman between 50 and 59 years old who had recovered from COVID-19. Each CDR3 is given with its conserved first and last residue. The D gene is left open where the match is weak. Size is omitted from some rows. Given values are once, few, many or a class for expanded clones.

>TRBJ2-7|once|TRBV10-2|NA
TGCGCCAGCAGTAGAGTAGTGGACGAGCAGTACTTC
CASSRVVDEQYF
>TRBJ2-2|NA|TRBV9|TRBD2
TGTGCCAGCAGCGTAGGCGGAGAAGGACTAGCGGGAGTCACCGGGGAGCTGTTTTTT
CASSVGGEGLAGVTGELFF
>TRBJ1-4|NA|TRBV18|NA
TGTGCCAGCTCCAGGGGAGCTAATGAAAAACTGTTTTTT
CASSRGANEKLFF
>TRBJ1-4|NA|TRBV30|TRBD1
TGTGCCTGGAATAACAGGGGGCGCGTGATCGGTGAAAAACTGTTTTTT
CAWNNRGRVIGEKLFF
>TRBJ2-6|NA|TRBV28|NA
TGTGCCAGCAGTTTTCAGGTCTCTGGGGCCAACGTCCTGACTTTC
CASSFQVSGANVLTF
>TRBJ2-5|NA|TRBV5-1|NA
TGCGCCAGCAGCTTGGGAGGGGGAGAGACCCAGTACTTC
CASSLGGGETQYF
>TRBJ1-4|NA|TRBV7-9|NA
TGTGCCAGCAGCCCTCTTGAAAAACTGTTTTTT
CASSPLEKLFF
>TRBJ1-5|NA|TRBV18|NA
TGTGCCAGCTCACCCGGACAGAGGCCTCAGCCCCAGCATTTT
CASSPGQRPQPQHF
>TRBJ1-2|NA|TRBV10-3|TRBD1
TGTGCCATCAGTGAGCAGGGACAGGGGGCGCACGGCTACACCTTC
CAISEQGQGAHGYTF
>TRBJ1-1|NA|TRBV30|NA
TGTGCCTGGAGTACAAAAAACCAGGGTTTTGGAGCTTTCTTT
CAWSTKNQGFGAFF
>TRBJ1-2|NA|TRBV7-2|TRBD1
TGTGCCAGCAGCGGTACACCCGGGACAGGAGCTAACTATGGCTACACCTTC
CASSGTPGTGANYGYTF
>TRBJ1-2|NA|TRBV29-1|NA
TGCAGCGTTGTGTCGGCTAACTATGGCTACACCTTC
CSVVSANYGYTF
>TRBJ2-3|NA|TRBV5-4|NA
TGTGCCAGCAGCCCCCCCAAAGCGGGCGCCACAGATACGCAGTATTTT
CASSPPKAGATDTQYF
>TRBJ2-7|NA|TRBV7-9|TRBD2
TGTGCCAGCAGCTCGGCCTGGCGGGGGGCCTACGAGCAGTACTTC
CASSSAWRGAYEQYF
>TRBJ1-3|NA|TRBV5-4|TRBD1
TGTGCCAGCAGGCCTGGAGGGGGCTTCTCTGGAAACACCATATATTTT
CASRPGGGFSGNTIYF
>TRBJ2-7|once|TRBV3-1/TRBV3-2|TRBD2
TGTGCCAGCAGCCAAGCTAGCGGAAGCATGGAGCAGTACTTC
CASSQASGSMEQYF
>TRBJ2-1|NA|TRBV11-3|NA
TGTGCCAGCAGCTCGTACAGGGACAATGAGCAGTTCTTC
CASSSYRDNEQFF
>TRBJ2-5|NA|TRBV5-1|TRBD2
TGCGCCACAGGCGGCCTAGCGGGAGTATCTGAGACCCAGTACTTC
CATGGLAGVSETQYF
>TRBJ2-7|NA|TRBV5-5|TRBD2
TGTGCCAGCAGCTTGCCCGGGGGGACTAGCAAATACGAGCAGTACTTC
CASSLPGGTSKYEQYF
>TRBJ1-1|few|TRBV18|NA
TGTGCCAGCTCACCAGTGGGAGCGAGATTGAACACTGAAGCTTTCTTT
CASSPVGARLNTEAFF
>TRBJ2-1|NA|TRBV19|TRBD2
TGTGCCAGTAGTATAAGGCCGGGACTAGCGCCATACAATGAGCAGTTCTTC
CASSIRPGLAPYNEQFF
>TRBJ2-7|NA|TRBV4-3|TRBD1
TGCGCCAGCAGCCAAGATTTATCGGATCGGGCAGGGGGCTCCTACGAGCAGTACTTC
CASSQDLSDRAGGSYEQYF
>TRBJ2-3|few|TRBV2|NA
TGTGCCAGCAGTGGAAGAATACTAGGGGATACGCAGTATTTT
CASSGRILGDTQYF
>TRBJ2-1|NA|TRBV6-5|NA
TGTGCCAGCAGTTACTTGGAGAATGAGCAGTTCTTC
CASSYLENEQFF
>TRBJ2-7|few|TRBV28|TRBD1
TGTGCCAGCAGTTTGCCCCAGACAGGGCTTCGCGAGCAGTACTTC
CASSLPQTGLREQYF
>TRBJ2-1|NA|TRBV7-3|NA
TGTGCCAGCAGCTTATCCCCTAGCCAGAATGAGCAGTTCTTC
CASSLSPSQNEQFF
>TRBJ2-5|NA|TRBV5-6|NA
TGTGCCAGCAGCCAGACTAACAGGGAAGAGACCCAGTACTTC
CASSQTNREETQYF
>TRBJ2-7|NA|TRBV3-1/TRBV3-2|TRBD1
TGTGCCAGCAGCCAGGGGGGACAGGGGACCTACGAGCAGTACTTC
CASSQGGQGTYEQYF
>TRBJ2-2|NA|TRBV28|NA
TGTGCCAGCAGTTTTGCGGCGGGGGAGCTGTTTTTT
CASSFAAGELFF
>TRBJ2-7|NA|TRBV6-1|TRBD1
TGTGCCAGCAGTGAAGTACAGGGGCGGTACGAGCAGTACTTC
CASSEVQGRYEQYF
>TRBJ2-7|NA|TRBV28|NA
TGTGCCAGCAGTACGTATGACAGGTCCCTCTCCTACGAGCAGTACTTC
CASSTYDRSLSYEQYF
>TRBJ2-1|NA|TRBV18|TRBD2
TGTGCCAGCTCACCAGCCGGGACTAGCATAGAGCAGTTCTTC
CASSPAGTSIEQFF
>TRBJ1-1|NA|TRBV5-1|TRBD1
TGCGCCAGCAGCTTAACCGGGACAGAGAACACTGAAGCTTTCTTT
CASSLTGTENTEAFF
>TRBJ1-3|NA|TRBV29-1|NA
TGCAGCGCCATGACAGTTGGAAACACCATATATTTT
CSAMTVGNTIYF
>TRBJ2-3|once|TRBV3-1/TRBV3-2|NA
TGTGCCAGCAGCCCCCAAGGGGGAAGGGAAGATACGCAGTATTTT
CASSPQGGREDTQYF
>TRBJ2-5|NA|TRBV2|NA
TGTGCCAGCAGTAATGCGGAGACCCAGTACTTC
CASSNAETQYF
>TRBJ1-3|NA|TRBV12-3/TRBV12-4|TRBD1
TGTGCCAGCAGGATACAGGGGGACAACACCATATATTTT
CASRIQGDNTIYF
>TRBJ1-5|once|TRBV19|TRBD1
TGTGCCAGTACCAAAGACAGGGGGAACTATCAGCCCCAGCATTTT
CASTKDRGNYQPQHF
>TRBJ2-1|NA|TRBV28|TRBD2
TGTGCCAGCAGTGCACTCGGGCTAGCGGGACATGACTACCTGGGGAATGAGCAGTTCTTC
CASSALGLAGHDYLGNEQFF
>TRBJ2-5|NA|TRBV6-5|NA
TGTGCCAGCAGTTACTCGATGGCCGTAAAGCAAGAGACCCAGTACTTC
CASSYSMAVKQETQYF
>TRBJ2-6|NA|TRBV10-2|NA
TGCGCCAGCAAGGGGACAACATTAGGGGCCAACGTCCTGACTTTC
CASKGTTLGANVLTF
>TRBJ2-7|NA|TRBV19|TRBD2
TGTGCCAGTACCCCGGGAGGGAGGGCCACATACGAGCAGTACTTC
CASTPGGRATYEQYF
>TRBJ1-2|NA|TRBV7-9|NA
TGTGCCAGCAGCCCGGATTGGAGGGATGGCTACACCTTC
CASSPDWRDGYTF
>TRBJ2-2|NA|TRBV28|TRBD1
TGTGCCAGCAGTATCGGACAGGGGGCAGGCACCGGGGAGCTGTTTTTT
CASSIGQGAGTGELFF
>TRBJ2-1|NA|TRBV28|NA
TGTGCCAGCAGAACCTCGAGTTATGAGCAGTTCTTC
CASRTSSYEQFF
>TRBJ2-7|NA|TRBV5-4|NA
TGTGCCAGCAGCCCAGGAGGGGGGGAGAATAAGAAGCAGTACTTC
CASSPGGGENKKQYF
>TRBJ1-4|once|TRBV2|NA
TGTGCCAGCAGTGAGGTGGGCGGGGGAGTGGAAAAACTGTTTTTT
CASSEVGGGVEKLFF
>TRBJ1-1|NA|TRBV28|NA
TGTGCCAGTACACAGGGAGGGTACACTGAAGCTTTCTTT
CASTQGGYTEAFF
>TRBJ2-5|NA|TRBV4-1|NA
TGCGCCAGCAGCCCACAAGTTACAGAGACCCAGTACTTC
CASSPQVTETQYF
>TRBJ1-2|NA|TRBV7-2|NA
TGTGCCAGCAGCTTAGAGGACACCGTTAGGTATGGCTACACCTTC
CASSLEDTVRYGYTF
>TRBJ2-7|NA|TRBV28|NA
TGTGCCAGCAGTTTACCTGGGTTGAGGTACGAGCAGTACTTC
CASSLPGLRYEQYF
>TRBJ2-7|NA|TRBV29-1|TRBD1
TGCAGCGTTGAAATTTCACAGGGGTCCTACGAGCAGTACTTC
CSVEISQGSYEQYF
>TRBJ1-5|few|TRBV28|NA
TGTGCCAGCAGTCCAAATCAGCCCCAGCATTTT
CASSPNQPQHF